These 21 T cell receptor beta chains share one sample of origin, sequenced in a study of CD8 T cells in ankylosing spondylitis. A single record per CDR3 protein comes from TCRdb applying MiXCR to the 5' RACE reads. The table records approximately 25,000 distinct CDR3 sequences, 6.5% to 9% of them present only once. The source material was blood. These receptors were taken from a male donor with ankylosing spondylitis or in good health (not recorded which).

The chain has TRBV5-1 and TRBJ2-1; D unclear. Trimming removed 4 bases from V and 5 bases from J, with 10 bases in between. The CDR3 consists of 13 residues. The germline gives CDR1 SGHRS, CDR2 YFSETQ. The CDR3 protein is CASSPASHNEQFF. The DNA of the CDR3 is TGCGCCAGCAGCCCCGCGTCACACAATGAGCAGTTCTTC.

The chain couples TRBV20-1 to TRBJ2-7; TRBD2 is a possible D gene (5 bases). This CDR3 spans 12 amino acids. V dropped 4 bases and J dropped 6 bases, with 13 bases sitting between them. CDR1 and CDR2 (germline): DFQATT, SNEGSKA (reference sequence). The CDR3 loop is CSATKGLGEQYF. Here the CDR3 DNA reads TGCAGTGCTACGAAAGGACTGGGCGAGCAGTACTTC.

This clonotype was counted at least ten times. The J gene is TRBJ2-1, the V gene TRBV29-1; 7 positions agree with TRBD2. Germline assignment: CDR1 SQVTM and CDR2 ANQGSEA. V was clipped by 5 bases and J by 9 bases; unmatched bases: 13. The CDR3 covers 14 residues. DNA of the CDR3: TGCAGCGTTCCAGTGCGGGAGCTTTGGGGTGAGCAGTTCTTC. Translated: CSVPVRELWGEQFF.

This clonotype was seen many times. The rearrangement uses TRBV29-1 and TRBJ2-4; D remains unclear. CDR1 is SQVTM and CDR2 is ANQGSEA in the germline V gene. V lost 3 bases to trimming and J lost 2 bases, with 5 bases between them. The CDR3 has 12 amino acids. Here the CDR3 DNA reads TGCAGCGTTGACATCTCCAAAAACATTCAGTACTTC. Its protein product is CSVDISKNIQYF.

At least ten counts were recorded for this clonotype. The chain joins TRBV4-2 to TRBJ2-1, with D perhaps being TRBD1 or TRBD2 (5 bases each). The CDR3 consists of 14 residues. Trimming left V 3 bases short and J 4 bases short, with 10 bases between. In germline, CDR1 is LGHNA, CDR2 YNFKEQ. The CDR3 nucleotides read TGTGCCAGCAGCCAGCCTGGGGGATACAATGAGCAGTTCTTC. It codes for CASSQPGGYNEQFF.

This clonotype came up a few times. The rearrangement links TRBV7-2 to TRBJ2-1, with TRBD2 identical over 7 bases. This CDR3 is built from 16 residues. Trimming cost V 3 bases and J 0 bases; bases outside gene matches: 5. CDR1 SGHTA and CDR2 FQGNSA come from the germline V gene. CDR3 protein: CASSLRGGSSYNEQFF. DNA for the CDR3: TGTGCCAGCAGCTTGAGGGGCGGGAGCTCCTACAATGAGCAGTTCTTC.

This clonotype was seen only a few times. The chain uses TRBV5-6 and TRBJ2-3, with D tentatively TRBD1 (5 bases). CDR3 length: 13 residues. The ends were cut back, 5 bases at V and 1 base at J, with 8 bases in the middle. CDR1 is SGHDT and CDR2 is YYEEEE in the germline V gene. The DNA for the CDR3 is TGTGCCAGCAGTTTACAGGGCACAGATACGCAGTATTTT. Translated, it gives CASSLQGTDTQYF.

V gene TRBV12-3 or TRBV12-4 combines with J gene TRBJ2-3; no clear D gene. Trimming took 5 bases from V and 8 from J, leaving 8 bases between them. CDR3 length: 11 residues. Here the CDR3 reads CASSNVATQYF. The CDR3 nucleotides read TGTGCCAGCAGTAATGTGGCTACGCAGTATTTT.

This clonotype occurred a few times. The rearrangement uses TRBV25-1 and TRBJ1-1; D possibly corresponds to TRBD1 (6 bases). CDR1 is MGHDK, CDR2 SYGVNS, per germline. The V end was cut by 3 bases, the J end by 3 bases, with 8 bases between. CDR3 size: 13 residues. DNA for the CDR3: TGTGCCAGCAGTGACCCAGGGGACACTGAAGCTTTCTTT. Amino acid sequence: CASSDPGDTEAFF. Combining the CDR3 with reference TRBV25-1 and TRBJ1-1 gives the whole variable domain EADIYQTPRYLVIGTGKKITLECSQTMGHDKMYWYQQDPGMELHLIHYSYGVNSTEKGDLSSESTVSRIRTEHFPLTLESARPSHTSQYLCASSDPGDTEAFFGQGTRLTVV.

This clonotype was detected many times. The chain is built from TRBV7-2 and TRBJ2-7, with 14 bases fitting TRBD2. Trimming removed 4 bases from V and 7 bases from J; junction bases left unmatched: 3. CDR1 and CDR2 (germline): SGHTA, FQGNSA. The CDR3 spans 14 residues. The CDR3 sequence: CASSSGLAGEEQYF. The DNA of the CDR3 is TGTGCCAGCAGCTCGGGACTAGCGGGAGAGGAGCAGTACTTC.

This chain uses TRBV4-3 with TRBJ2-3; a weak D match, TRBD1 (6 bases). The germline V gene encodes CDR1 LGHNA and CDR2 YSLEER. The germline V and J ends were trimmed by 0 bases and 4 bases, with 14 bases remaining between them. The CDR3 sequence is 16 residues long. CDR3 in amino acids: CASSQDGGPGADTQYF. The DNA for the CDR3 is TGCGCCAGCAGCCAAGATGGGGGTCCAGGGGCAGATACGCAGTATTTT.

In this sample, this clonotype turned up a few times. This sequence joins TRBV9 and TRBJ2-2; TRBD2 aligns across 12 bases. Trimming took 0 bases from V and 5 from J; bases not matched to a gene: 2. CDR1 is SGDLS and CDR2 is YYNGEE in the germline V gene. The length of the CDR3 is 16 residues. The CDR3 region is CASSVAGLAGTGELFF. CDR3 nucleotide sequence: TGTGCCAGCAGCGTAGCAGGACTAGCGGGGACCGGGGAGCTGTTTTTT.

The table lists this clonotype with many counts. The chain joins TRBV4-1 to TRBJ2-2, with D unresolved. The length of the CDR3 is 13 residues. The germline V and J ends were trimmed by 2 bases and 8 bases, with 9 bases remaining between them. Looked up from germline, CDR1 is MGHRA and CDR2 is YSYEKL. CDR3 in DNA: TGCGCCAGCAGCCAACATCCCATTGGGGAGCTGTTTTTT. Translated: CASSQHPIGELFF.

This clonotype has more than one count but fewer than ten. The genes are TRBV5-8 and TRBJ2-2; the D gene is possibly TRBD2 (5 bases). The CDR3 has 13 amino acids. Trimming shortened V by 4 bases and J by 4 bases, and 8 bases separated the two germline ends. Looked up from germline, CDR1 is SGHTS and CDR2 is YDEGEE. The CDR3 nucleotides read TGTGCCAGCAGCCCCCGGGGCACCGGGGAGCTGTTTTTT. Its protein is CASSPRGTGELFF. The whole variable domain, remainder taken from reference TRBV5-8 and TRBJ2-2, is EAGVTQSPTHLIKTRGQQATLRCSPISGHTSVYWYQQALGLGLQFLLWYDEGEERNRGNFPPRFSGRQFPNYSSELNVNALELEDSALYLCASSPRGTGELFFGEGSRLTVL.

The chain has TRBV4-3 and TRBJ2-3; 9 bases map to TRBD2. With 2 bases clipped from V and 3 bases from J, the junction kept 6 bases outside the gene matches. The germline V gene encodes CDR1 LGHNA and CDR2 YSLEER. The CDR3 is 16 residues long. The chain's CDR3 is CASSQMRGGNTDTQYF. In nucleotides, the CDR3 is TGCGCCAGCAGCCAAATGCGGGGGGGAAATACAGATACGCAGTATTTT.

The CDR3 DNA reads as TGCAGTGGTCTAGAGGGGGCAAGGAATCAGCCCCAGCATTTT. Translating it yields CSGLEGARNQPQHF. This chain links TRBV20-1 with TRBJ1-5, with 7 bases aligning to TRBD1. Germline CDR1 reads DFQATT; CDR2 reads SNEGSKA (reference sequence). The ends lost 7 bases at V and 4 bases at J; junction bases unmatched: 10. This CDR3 region has 14 residues.

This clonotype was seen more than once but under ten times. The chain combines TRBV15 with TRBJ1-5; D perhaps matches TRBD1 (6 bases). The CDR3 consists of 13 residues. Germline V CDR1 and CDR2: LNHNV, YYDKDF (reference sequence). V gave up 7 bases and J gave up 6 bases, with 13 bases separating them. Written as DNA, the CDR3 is TGTGCCACCAATAAAGGGGGGACTCAGCCCCAGCATTTT. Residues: CATNKGGTQPQHF.

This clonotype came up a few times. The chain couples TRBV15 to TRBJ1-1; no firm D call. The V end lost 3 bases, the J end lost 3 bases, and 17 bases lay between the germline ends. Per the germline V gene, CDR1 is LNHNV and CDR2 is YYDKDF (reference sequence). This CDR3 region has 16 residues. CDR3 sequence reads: CATSSPGRTFYTEAFF. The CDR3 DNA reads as TGTGCCACCAGCAGTCCGGGGAGGACTTTTTACACTGAAGCTTTCTTT.

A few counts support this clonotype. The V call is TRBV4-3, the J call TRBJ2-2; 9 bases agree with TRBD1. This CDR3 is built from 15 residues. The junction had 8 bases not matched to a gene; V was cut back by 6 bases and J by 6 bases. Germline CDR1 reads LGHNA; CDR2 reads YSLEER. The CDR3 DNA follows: TGCGCCAGCAGAACAGGGGGCAGCAATTCCGGGGAGCTGTTTTTT. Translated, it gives CASRTGGSNSGELFF.

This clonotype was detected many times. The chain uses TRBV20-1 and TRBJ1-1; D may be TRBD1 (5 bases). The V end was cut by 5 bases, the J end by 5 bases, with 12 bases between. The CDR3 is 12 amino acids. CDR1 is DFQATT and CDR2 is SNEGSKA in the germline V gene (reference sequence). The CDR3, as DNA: TGCAGTGCTCTCTACAGGCAGACTGAAGCTTTCTTT. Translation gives CSALYRQTEAFF.

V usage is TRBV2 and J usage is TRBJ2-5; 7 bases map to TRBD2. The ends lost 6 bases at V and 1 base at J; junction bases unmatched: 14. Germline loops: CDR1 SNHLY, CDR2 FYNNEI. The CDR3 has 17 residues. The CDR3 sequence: CASRQIGRGTRQETQYF. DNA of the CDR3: TGTGCCAGCAGACAAATAGGGAGGGGAACCCGCCAAGAGACCCAGTACTTC.